This TCR beta chain was documented in a study of radiotherapy plus CTLA-4 blockade in lung cancer. On the study more broadly: Objective responses were seen in more than 15% of patients, disease control in more than 30%.

With respect to this clone: The antigen remains undetermined.

Study conclusions and caveats: Some TCR clones had been derived from tumors. These clones expanded in peripheral blood after radiotherapy plus ipilimumab. Early clonal dynamics of blood T cells, together with interferon-beta, were reported as the best response predictor.

CDR1 and CDR2 (germline): LNHDA, SQIVND (reference sequence). The CDR3 has 12 residues. With 4 bases removed from V and 1 base from J, the gap between germline ends came to 4 bases. Using immunoSEQ multiplex PCR, the repertoire was profiled, and TCRdb retains in-frame clones only, with some absent. This sample yields about 49,000 clones, of which about 85% are seen a single time; roughly 26% belongs to the top ten. The receptor comes from a human donor with non-small cell lung cancer whose response to radiotherapy plus ipilimumab could not be evaluated. The sequences come from peripheral blood, collected from a patient treated with radiotherapy plus ipilimumab. The V call is TRBV19, the J call TRBJ1-2; D unclear. The CDR3 DNA reads TGTGCCAGTAGTACCAATAACTATGGCTACACCTTC. Its translation is CASSTNNYGYTF.